A single sample is the source of the 14 T cell receptor beta chains below, sequenced in a study of tumor-infiltrating lymphocytes in primary liver carcinoma. The roughly 20-31 mg bulk tissue piece was not sorted before simultaneous RNA and DNA extraction. Using a constant-region primer together with ProtoScript II reverse transcriptase, TCR beta cDNA was made from approximately 0.55 ug of total RNA. The TCR beta library was amplified through three nested multiplex PCR rounds in a modified ARM-PCR procedure. Researchers ran the first two PCR rounds for ten to eleven cycles each with TRBV1-TRBV30 forward primers and a C-beta reverse primer. TCRdb re-analysed the multiplex PCR reads in MiXCR, keeping a single row per CDR3 protein. Of approximately 110,000 distinct CDR3 sequences in the sample, around 64% are singletons; the top ten hold 7.5% to 9%. Input material: liver tumor tissue from sampling region 3. Subset described: tumor region T3, left-lateral pole. The receptors originated from an older woman with primary liver carcinoma and hepatitis B virus infection.

CDR3 sequence (DNA): TGTGCCAGCAGTCCCCTAGGCCAAATTAGCATCGTAGGGTCCAAAAACATTCAGTACTTC. Its protein product is CASSPLGQISIVGSKNIQYF. The chain carries TRBV28 and TRBJ2-4; D ambiguous. The CDR3 is 20 residues long. V was pared by 5 bases and J by 2 bases, with 28 bases between. Germline CDR1 reads MDHEN; CDR2 reads SYDVKM. Drawing the rest from reference TRBV28 and TRBJ2-4, the complete variable domain is DVKVTQSSRYLVKRTGEKVFLECVQDMDHENMFWYRQDPGLGLRLIYFSYDVKMKEKGDIPEGYSVSREKKERFSLILESASTNQTSMYLCASSPLGQISIVGSKNIQYFGAGTRLSVL.

A word on this clonotype: One end of the junction is discordant with germline, which a read error may explain. The chain joins TRBV5-1 to TRBJ1-3, with 7 bases that match TRBD1. The CDR3 extends over 15 amino acids. Germline V gives CDR1 SGHRS, CDR2 YFSETQ. The CDR3 nucleotides read TGCGCCAGCAGCTTGGGACAGGGTAGTGGAAACGCCATATATTTT. Encoded protein: CASSLGQGSGNAIYF.

By share, this clonotype ranks as medium-sized. The CDR3 DNA is TGTGCCAGCAGCTACAAGCGGGAGAATTGGGATACGCAGTATTTT. It yields the protein CASSYKRENWDTQYF. This chain links TRBV11-3 with TRBJ2-3, with TRBD2 matching 8 bases. Germline V gene lookup returns CDR1 SGHNT and CDR2 YENEEA. J lost 6 bases, V lost 4 bases, and 9 bases had no gene match. This CDR3 contains 15 residues.

To note about this clonotype: At one end the junction does not follow the germline gene, possibly because of a read error. In DNA, the CDR3 is TGCAGCCTCGACCACGAGGAAAAACTCTTTTTT. It codes for CSLDHEEKLFF. The rearrangement links TRBV29-1 to TRBJ1-4, with D unclear. Germline CDR1 and CDR2: SQVTM and ANQGSEA. The CDR3 loop spans 11 amino acids.

This clonotype was observed a few times. This sequence joins TRBV20-1 and TRBJ2-7; D call uncertain. Trimming cost V 4 bases and J 2 bases, with 9 bases left between them. This CDR3 is 12 amino acids long. Looked up from germline, CDR1 is DFQATT and CDR2 is SNEGSKA (reference sequence). The CDR3 reads CSAKVEAYEQYF. CDR3 nucleotides: TGCAGTGCTAAGGTCGAAGCCTACGAGCAGTACTTC.

A note on this clonotype: The junction and the germline gene differ at one end; a read error may be behind it. The gene calls are TRBV11-3 and TRBJ1-4; TRBD1 is a possible D gene (6 bases). Per germline, CDR1 SGHNT and CDR2 YENEEA. The CDR3 length is 14 residues. CDR3 sequence reads: CARSSPDSNGKLFF. The CDR3 bases are TGTGCCAGAAGCTCACCGGACAGTAATGGAAAACTGTTTTTT.

A word on this clonotype: A read error may explain this, as a much larger clone is one base away. This chain connects TRBV7-8 to TRBJ1-5, with D hard to call. This CDR3 region has 16 residues. Looked up from germline, CDR1 is SGHVS and CDR2 is FQNEAQ. V was trimmed by 5 bases and J by 1 base, leaving 15 bases between them. The CDR3 sequence: CASSPRSGGSNQPQHF. The CDR3 region has the DNA TGTGCCAGCAGCCCTAGGAGCGGAGGGAGCAATCAGCCCCAGCATTTT.

This clonotype showed up just a few times. V usage is TRBV5-1 and J usage is TRBJ2-3; TRBD2 matches 12 bases. CDR1 and CDR2 from the germline V gene are SGHRS and YFSETQ. There are 17 residues in the CDR3. J lost 6 bases, V lost 4 bases, and 12 bases had no gene match. CDR3 region: CASSPAGTSGRGDTQYF. Written as DNA, the CDR3 is TGCGCCAGCAGCCCAGCCGGGACTAGCGGGCGTGGGGATACGCAGTATTTT.

The J gene is TRBJ2-2, the V gene TRBV10-3; tentative D call: TRBD1 (6 bases). Between the trimmed V and J ends, which lost 4 bases and 5 bases, there was a span of 17 bases. Germline CDR1 reads ENHRY; CDR2 reads SYGVKD. This CDR3 contains 16 residues. The CDR3, as DNA: TGTGCCATCAGTGGGCATCGGACAGTAAATACCGGGGAGCTGTTTTTT. It codes for CAISGHRTVNTGELFF.

Note on this clonotype: The junction shows a germline mismatch at one end, possibly a read error. The gene calls are TRBV4-1 and TRBJ1-5; D call uncertain. The CDR3 has 13 amino acids. In germline, CDR1 is MGHRA, CDR2 YSYEKL. The CDR3, as DNA: TGCGCCGGCAGCTTATATAGCAATCTGCCCCAGCATTTT. Its translation is CAGSLYSNLPQHF.

Concerning this clonotype: Relative to the germline gene, one junction end is altered; a read error may explain this. J is TRBJ2-3 and V is TRBV18; 7 bases agree with TRBD1. CDR3 length: 18 amino acids. Germline assignment: CDR1 KGHSH and CDR2 LQKENI. The CDR3 bases are TGTGCCAGCTTACCACGACAGGGATTGAGTTACGACACAGATACGCAGTATTTT. It yields the protein CASLPRQGLSYDTDTQYF.

In the case of this clonotype: Given a much more abundant clone one base away, this may be a read error. This rearrangement joins TRBV5-4 to TRBJ2-5, with D uncertain. This CDR3 has 15 amino acids. Germline values: CDR1 SGHNT, CDR2 YYREEE (reference sequence). The CDR3 coding sequence is TGTGCCAGCAGGTCTTCCCCAGACAACCAAGAGACCCTGTACTTC. Translated: CASRSSPDNQETLYF.

As concerns this clonotype: A read error may produce the germline difference seen at one junction end. J is TRBJ2-7 and V is TRBV7-9; the D call may be TRBD1 or TRBD2 (5 bases each). Germline-derived CDR1 and CDR2 are SEHNR and FQNEAQ (reference sequence). CDR3 length: 17 amino acids. CDR3 loop: CASSPTGRQMASNEQYF. The CDR3 DNA reads TGTGCCAGCAGCCCCACGGGGCGACAAATGGCCTCCAACGAGCAATACTTC. Combining the CDR3 with reference TRBV7-9 and TRBJ2-7 gives the whole variable domain DTGVSQNPRHKITKRGQNVTFRCDPISEHNRLYWYRQTLGQGPEFLTYFQNEAQLEKSRLLSDRFSAERPKGSFSTLEIQRTEQGDSAMYLCASSPTGRQMASNEQYFGPGTRLTVT.

This clonotype was picked up a small number of times. A much bigger clone sits one base away, suggesting this may be a read error. The CDR3 nucleotides read TGTGCCAGCAGCTACAGGGCCCCCGCAACTAATGAAAAACTGGTTTTT. It is translated as CASSYRAPATNEKLVF. The gene calls are TRBV7-8 and TRBJ1-4; D might be TRBD1 (6 bases). Germline CDR1 reads SGHVS; CDR2 reads FQNEAQ. This CDR3 comprises 16 residues.